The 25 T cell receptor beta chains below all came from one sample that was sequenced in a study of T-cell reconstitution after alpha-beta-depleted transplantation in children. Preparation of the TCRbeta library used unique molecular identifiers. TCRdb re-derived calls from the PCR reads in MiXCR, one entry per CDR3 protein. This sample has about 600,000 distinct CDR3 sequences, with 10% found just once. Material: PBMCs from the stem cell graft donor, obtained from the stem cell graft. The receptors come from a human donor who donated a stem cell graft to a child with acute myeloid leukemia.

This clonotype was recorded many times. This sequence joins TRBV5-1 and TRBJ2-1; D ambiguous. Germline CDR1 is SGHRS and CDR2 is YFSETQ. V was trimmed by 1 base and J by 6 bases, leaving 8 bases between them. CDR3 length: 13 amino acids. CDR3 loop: CASSLRAGNEQFF. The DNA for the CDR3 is TGCGCCAGCAGCTTGAGGGCAGGCAATGAGCAGTTCTTC.

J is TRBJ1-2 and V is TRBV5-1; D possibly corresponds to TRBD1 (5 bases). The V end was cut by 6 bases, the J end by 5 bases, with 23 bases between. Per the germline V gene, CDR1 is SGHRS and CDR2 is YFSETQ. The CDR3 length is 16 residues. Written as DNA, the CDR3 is TGCGCCAGCAAGGTTCGGGTTGCGGGTGACAGTTATGGCTACACCTTC. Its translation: CASKVRVAGDSYGYTF.

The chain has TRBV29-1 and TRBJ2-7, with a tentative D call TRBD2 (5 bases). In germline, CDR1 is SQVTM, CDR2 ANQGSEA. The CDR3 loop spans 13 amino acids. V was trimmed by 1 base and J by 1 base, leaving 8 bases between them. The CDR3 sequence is CSVEGEGSYEQYF. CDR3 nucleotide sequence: TGCAGCGTTGAAGGTGAGGGTTCCTACGAGCAGTACTTC.

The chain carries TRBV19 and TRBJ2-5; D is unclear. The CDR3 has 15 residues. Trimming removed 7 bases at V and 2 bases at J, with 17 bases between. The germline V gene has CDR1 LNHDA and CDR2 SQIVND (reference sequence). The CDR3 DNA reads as TGTGCCAGTATCCCCTCTGCAGCGAGACAAGAGACCCAGTACTTC. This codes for CASIPSAARQETQYF. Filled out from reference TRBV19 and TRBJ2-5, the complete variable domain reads DGGITQSPKYLFRKEGQNVTLSCEQNLNHDAMYWYRQDPGQGLRLIYYSQIVNDFQKGDIAEGYSVSREKKESFPLTVTSAQKNPTAFYLCASIPSAARQETQYFGPGTRLLVL.

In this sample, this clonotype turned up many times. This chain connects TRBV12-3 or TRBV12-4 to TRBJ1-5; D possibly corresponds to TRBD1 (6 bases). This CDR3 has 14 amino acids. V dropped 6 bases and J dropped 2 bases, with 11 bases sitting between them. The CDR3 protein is CASSSRQGNQPQHF. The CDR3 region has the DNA TGTGCCAGCAGCTCCCGACAGGGCAATCAGCCCCAGCATTTT.

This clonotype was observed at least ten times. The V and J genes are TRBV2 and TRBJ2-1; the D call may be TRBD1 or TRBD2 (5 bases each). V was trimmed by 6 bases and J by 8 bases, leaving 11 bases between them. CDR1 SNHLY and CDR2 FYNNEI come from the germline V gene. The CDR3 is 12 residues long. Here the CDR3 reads CASSSWGHEQFF. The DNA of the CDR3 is TGTGCCAGCAGCTCCTGGGGACATGAGCAGTTCTTC.

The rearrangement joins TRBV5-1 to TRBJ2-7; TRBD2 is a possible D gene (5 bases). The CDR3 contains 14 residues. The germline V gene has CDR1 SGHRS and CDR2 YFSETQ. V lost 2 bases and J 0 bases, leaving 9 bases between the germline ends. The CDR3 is CASSFERSSYEQYF. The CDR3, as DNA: TGCGCCAGCAGCTTCGAGCGGAGCTCCTACGAGCAGTACTTC.

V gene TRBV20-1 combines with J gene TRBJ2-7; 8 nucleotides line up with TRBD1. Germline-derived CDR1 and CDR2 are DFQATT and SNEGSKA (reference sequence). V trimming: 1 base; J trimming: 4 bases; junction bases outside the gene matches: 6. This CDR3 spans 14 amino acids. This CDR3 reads CSARGGQGGYEQYF. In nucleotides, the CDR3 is TGCAGTGCTAGAGGTGGACAGGGTGGATACGAGCAGTACTTC.

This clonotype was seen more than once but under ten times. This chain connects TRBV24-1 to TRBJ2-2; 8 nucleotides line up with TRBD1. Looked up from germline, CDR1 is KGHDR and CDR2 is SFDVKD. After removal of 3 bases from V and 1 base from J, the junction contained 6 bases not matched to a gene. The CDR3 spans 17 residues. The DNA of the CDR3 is TGTGCCACCAGTGATCCCCCGGGGACAGGGAACACCGGGGAGCTGTTTTTT. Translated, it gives CATSDPPGTGNTGELFF.

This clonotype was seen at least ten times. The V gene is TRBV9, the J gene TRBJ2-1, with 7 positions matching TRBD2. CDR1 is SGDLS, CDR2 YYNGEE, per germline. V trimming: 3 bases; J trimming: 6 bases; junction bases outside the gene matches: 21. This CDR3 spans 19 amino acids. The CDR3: CASSESSKASGPAVNEQFF. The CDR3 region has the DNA TGTGCCAGCAGCGAGAGTAGTAAGGCTAGCGGCCCTGCGGTCAATGAGCAGTTCTTC.

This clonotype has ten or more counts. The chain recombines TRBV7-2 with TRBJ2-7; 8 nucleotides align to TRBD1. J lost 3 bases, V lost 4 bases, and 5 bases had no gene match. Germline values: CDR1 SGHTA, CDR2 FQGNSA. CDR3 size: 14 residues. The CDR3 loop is CASSSQGAYYEQYF. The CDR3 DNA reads TGTGCCAGCAGCTCTCAGGGGGCCTACTACGAGCAGTACTTC.

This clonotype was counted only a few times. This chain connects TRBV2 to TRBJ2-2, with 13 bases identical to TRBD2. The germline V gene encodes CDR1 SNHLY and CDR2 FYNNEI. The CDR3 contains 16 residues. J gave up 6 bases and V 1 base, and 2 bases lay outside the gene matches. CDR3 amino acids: CASSEDGLAGAGELFF. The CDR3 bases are TGTGCCAGCAGTGAAGACGGACTAGCGGGAGCCGGGGAGCTGTTTTTT.

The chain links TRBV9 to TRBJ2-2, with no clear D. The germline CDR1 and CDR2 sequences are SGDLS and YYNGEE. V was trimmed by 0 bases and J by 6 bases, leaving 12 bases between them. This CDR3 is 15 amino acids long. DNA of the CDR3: TGTGCCAGCAGCGTAGCACGCGGTGGGGCCGGGGAGCTGTTTTTT. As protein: CASSVARGGAGELFF.

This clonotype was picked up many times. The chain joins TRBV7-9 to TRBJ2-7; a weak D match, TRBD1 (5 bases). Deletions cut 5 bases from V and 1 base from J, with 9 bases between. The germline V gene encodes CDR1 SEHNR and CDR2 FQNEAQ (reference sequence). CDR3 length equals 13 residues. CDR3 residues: CASSTTGSYEQYF. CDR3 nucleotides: TGTGCCAGCAGCACAACAGGATCCTACGAGCAGTACTTC.

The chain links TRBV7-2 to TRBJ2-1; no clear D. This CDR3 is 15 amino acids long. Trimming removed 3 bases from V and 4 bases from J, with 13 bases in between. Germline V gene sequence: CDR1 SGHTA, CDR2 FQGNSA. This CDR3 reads CASSFGGPPYNEQFF. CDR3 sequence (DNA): TGTGCCAGCAGCTTCGGCGGTCCCCCATACAATGAGCAGTTCTTC.

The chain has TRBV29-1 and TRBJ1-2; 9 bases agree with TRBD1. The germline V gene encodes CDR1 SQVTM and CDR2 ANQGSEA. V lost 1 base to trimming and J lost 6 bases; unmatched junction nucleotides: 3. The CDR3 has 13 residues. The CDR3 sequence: CSVEGQGGNGYTF. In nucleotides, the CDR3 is TGCAGCGTTGAAGGACAGGGGGGGAATGGCTACACCTTC.

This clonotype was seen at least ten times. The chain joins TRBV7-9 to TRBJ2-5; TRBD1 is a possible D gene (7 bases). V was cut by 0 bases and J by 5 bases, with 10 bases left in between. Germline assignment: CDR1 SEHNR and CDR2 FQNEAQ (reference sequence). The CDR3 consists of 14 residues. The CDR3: CASSLAQGRETQYF. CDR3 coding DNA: TGTGCCAGCAGCTTAGCACAGGGGAGGGAGACCCAGTACTTC.

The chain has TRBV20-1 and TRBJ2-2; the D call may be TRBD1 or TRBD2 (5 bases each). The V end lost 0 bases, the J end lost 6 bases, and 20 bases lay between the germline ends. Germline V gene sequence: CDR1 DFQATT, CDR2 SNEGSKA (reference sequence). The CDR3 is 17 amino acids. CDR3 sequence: CSARDLGGLFGPGELFF. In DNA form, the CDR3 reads TGCAGTGCTAGAGATCTTGGGGGTCTATTCGGTCCCGGGGAGCTGTTTTTT.

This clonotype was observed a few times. The CDR3 spells CSASDRVGHYEQYF. CDR3 coding DNA: TGCAGTGCTAGCGATCGCGTTGGGCACTACGAGCAGTACTTC. The chain employs TRBV20-1 and TRBJ2-7, with D uncertain. Trimming stripped 3 bases from V and 3 bases from J, with 15 bases between. Germline V gives CDR1 DFQATT, CDR2 SNEGSKA (reference sequence). The CDR3 covers 14 residues.

The CDR3 is CASSFRLTETQYF. CDR3 sequence (DNA): TGTGCCAGCAGTTTCCGGCTTACAGAGACCCAGTACTTC. This chain joins TRBV6-5 and TRBJ2-5, with D unresolved. Trimming shortened V by 4 bases and J by 4 bases, and 10 bases separated the two germline ends. Germline V lookup: CDR1 MNHEY, CDR2 SVGAGI. The CDR3 has 13 amino acids.

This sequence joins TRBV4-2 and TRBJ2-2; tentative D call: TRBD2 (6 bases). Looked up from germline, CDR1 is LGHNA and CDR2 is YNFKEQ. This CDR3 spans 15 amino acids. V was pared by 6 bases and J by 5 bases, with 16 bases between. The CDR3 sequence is CASSPPAAGTGELFF. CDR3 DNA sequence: TGTGCCAGCAGTCCACCGGCGGCGGGGACCGGGGAGCTGTTTTTT.

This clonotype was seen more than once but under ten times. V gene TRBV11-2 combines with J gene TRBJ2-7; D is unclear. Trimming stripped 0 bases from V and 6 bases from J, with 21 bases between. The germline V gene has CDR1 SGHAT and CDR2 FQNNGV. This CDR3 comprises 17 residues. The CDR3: CASSLESSGSYLGEQYF. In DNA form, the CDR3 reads TGTGCCAGCAGCTTAGAGTCGTCAGGTAGTTATCTTGGCGAGCAGTACTTC.

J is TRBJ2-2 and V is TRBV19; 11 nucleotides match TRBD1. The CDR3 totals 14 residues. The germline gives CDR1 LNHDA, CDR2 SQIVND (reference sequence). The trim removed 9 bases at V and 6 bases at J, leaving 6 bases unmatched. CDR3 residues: CASQRGQGAGELFF. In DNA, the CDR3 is TGTGCCAGCCAAAGGGGACAGGGGGCCGGGGAGCTGTTTTTT.

Here the CDR3 reads CSADRAVAKNIQYF. The CDR3, as DNA: TGCAGTGCTGATCGGGCCGTGGCCAAAAACATTCAGTACTTC. This chain uses TRBV20-1 with TRBJ2-4, with no clear D. V gave up 5 bases and J gave up 1 base, with 12 bases separating them. The CDR3 spans 14 residues. The germline CDR1 and CDR2 sequences are DFQATT and SNEGSKA (reference sequence).

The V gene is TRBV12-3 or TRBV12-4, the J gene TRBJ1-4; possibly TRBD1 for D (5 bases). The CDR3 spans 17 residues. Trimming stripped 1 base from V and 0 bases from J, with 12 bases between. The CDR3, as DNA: TGTGCCAGCAGTTTAGACCTGGGGGGGACAACTAATGAAAAACTGTTTTTT. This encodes CASSLDLGGTTNEKLFF.